This record looks at one T cell receptor beta chain sequence and its context. The antigen remains unidentified. This sample was included in a study of neoadjuvant nivolumab and ipilimumab in lung cancer. Findings and limits, study-wide: TCR receptors were sequenced in few samples. TCR richness and clonality were higher in tumors than adjacent uninvolved lung. From pretherapy to surgery, tumor richness and clonality rose with dual therapy.

Only in-frame clones appear in the TCRdb table, and some are missing; sequencing was by immunoSEQ multiplex PCR. The sample has about 18,000 clones, more than 75% seen once. The CDR3 contains 16 residues. Germline CDR1 reads SGHVS; CDR2 reads FNYEAQ. Trimming at V came to 2 bases and at J to 6 bases, leaving 8 bases not matched to a gene. The receptor comes from an adult with non-small cell lung cancer. Sequences were derived from tumor tissue, sampled after neoadjuvant nivolumab, alone or with ipilimumab, at or shortly before surgery. The chain couples TRBV7-6 to TRBJ2-2; 8 bases align to TRBD2. The CDR3: CASSLRPSGSAGELFF. As DNA, the CDR3 is TGTGCCAGCAGCTTACGCCCTAGCGGGTCGGCCGGGGAGCTGTTTTTT.